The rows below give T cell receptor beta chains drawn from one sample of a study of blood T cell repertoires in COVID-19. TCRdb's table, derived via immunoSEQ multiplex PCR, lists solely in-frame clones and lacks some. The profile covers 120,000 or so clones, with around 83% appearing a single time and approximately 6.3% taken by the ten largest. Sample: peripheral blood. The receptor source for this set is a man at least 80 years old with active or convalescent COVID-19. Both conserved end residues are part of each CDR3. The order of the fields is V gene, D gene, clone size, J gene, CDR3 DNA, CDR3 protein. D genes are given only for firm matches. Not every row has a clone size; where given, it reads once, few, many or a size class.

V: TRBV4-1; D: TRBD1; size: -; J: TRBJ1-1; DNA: TGCGCCAGCAGCCAACTGGGACAGACGCAACTATCAGCTTTCTTT; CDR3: CASSQLGQTQLSAFF
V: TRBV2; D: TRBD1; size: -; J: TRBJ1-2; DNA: TGTGCCAGCCGTCCCGGGACAGGCTTTGGCTACACCTTC; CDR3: CASRPGTGFGYTF
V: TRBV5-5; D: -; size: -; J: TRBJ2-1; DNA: TGTGCCAGCAGCTTGTCAGGCCGGCCTTCCAATGAGCAGTTCTTC; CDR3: CASSLSGRPSNEQFF
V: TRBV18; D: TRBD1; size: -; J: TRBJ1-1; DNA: TGTGCCAGCTCACCACGGGGACAGGGATTCATGAACACTGAAGCTTTCTTT; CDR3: CASSPRGQGFMNTEAFF
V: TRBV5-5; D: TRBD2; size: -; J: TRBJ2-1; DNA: TGTGCCAGCAGCCCCAGCGGGGGGATAAACAATGAGCAGTTCTTC; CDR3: CASSPSGGINNEQFF
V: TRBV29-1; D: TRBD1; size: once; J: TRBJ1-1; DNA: TGCAGCGTTGCGGGACAGATGAACACTGAAGCTTTCTTT; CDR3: CSVAGQMNTEAFF
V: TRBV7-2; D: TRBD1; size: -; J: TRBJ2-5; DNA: TGTGCCAGCAGCCCTCGGACAGGGGAAGAGACCCAGTACTTC; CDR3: CASSPRTGEETQYF
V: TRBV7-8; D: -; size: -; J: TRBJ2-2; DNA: TGTGCCAGCACTTCGACTGCCGACCACGCCGGGGAGCTGTTTTTT; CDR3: CASTSTADHAGELFF
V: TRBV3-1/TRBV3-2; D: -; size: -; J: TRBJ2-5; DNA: TGTGCCAGCAGCCAGGGTAGTACCGGGGAGACCCAGTACTTC; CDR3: CASSQGSTGETQYF
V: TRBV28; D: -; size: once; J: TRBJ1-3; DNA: TGTGCCAGCAGTTCCGGAGGGACGGAGGGAAACACCATATATTTT; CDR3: CASSSGGTEGNTIYF